A single sample is the source of the 31 T cell receptor beta chains below, sequenced in a study of lymphopenia after photon versus proton radiotherapy. Profiling relied on immunoSEQ multiplex PCR, and the TCRdb table lists in-frame clones only, not all of them. The sample yields 37,000 or so clones, 85% to 90% seen once. The material was peripheral blood, obtained from a patient treated with photon-based radiotherapy. These receptors were collected from a man aged 45-60 years with gastric cancer.

The V gene is TRBV4-2, the J gene TRBJ2-5, with D possibly being TRBD2 (6 bases). V was cut by 0 bases and J by 5 bases, with 13 bases left in between. This CDR3 comprises 15 residues. CDR1 is LGHNA and CDR2 is YNFKEQ in the germline V gene. The DNA for the CDR3 is TGTGCCAGCAGCCAAGAAGGGGAGGAGGGGGAGACCCAGTACTTC. It is translated as CASSQEGEEGETQYF.

This clone was seen a handful of times. This rearrangement joins TRBV28 to TRBJ2-5; the match to TRBD1 covers 7 bases. The V segment lost 3 bases and the J segment 2 bases; nucleotides outside the gene matches: 3. The CDR3 sequence is 14 residues long. Germline-derived CDR1 and CDR2 are MDHEN and SYDVKM. Here the CDR3 reads CASSLGQIQETQYF. The CDR3 coding sequence is TGTGCCAGCAGTTTGGGACAGATACAAGAGACCCAGTACTTC.

The gene calls are TRBV7-2 and TRBJ2-3, with D perhaps assigned TRBD1 or TRBD2 (6 bases each). The V gene lost 6 bases and the J gene lost 2 bases, with 9 bases spanning the gap. The V gene's germline CDR1 is SGHTA and CDR2 FQGNSA. The CDR3 is 13 residues long. The CDR3 sequence is CASRGGNTDTQYF. The CDR3 DNA reads TGTGCCAGCAGGGGGGGCAACACAGATACGCAGTATTTT.

V and J are TRBV5-5 and TRBJ2-5; D is possibly TRBD1 or TRBD2 (5 bases each). This CDR3 is built from 13 residues. V was trimmed by 2 bases and J by 5 bases, leaving 10 bases between them. Germline lookup yields CDR1 SGHKS and CDR2 YYEKEE (reference sequence). The CDR3 region has the DNA TGTGCCAGCAGCTTTCGAGGGACCGAGACCCAGTACTTC. This codes for CASSFRGTETQYF.

The V gene is TRBV7-9, the J gene TRBJ2-1; 8 bases are a match to TRBD1. Unmatched junction bases numbered 6, after V lost 1 base and J lost 7 bases. The CDR3 has 15 amino acids. Looked up from germline, CDR1 is SEHNR and CDR2 is FQNEAQ (reference sequence). The CDR3 coding sequence is TGTGCCAGCAGCTTAGGGCAGGGGGCTCAAAATGAGCAGTTCTTC. Translation gives CASSLGQGAQNEQFF.

V gene TRBV5-1 combines with J gene TRBJ2-3; D remains ambiguous. Germline V gene data show CDR1 as SGHRS and CDR2 as YFSETQ. This CDR3 spans 17 amino acids. V was trimmed by 3 bases and J by 1 base, leaving 18 bases between them. The CDR3 is CASSSTTLALGTDTQYF. The CDR3, as DNA: TGCGCCAGCAGCTCCACAACCTTAGCATTGGGCACAGATACGCAGTATTTT.

This clone appeared a single time. The CDR3 DNA is TGTGCCAGCAGTTACTGGACTAGCGGGAGCGCAGATACGCAGTATTTT. Amino acids: CASSYWTSGSADTQYF. V and J are TRBV27 and TRBJ2-3, with 13 bases fitting TRBD2. CDR1 and CDR2 (germline): MNHEY, SMNVEV (reference sequence). The CDR3 is 16 amino acids. J lost 4 bases, V lost 4 bases, and 5 bases had no gene match.

The V call is TRBV6-5, the J call TRBJ2-1; 13 nucleotides agree with TRBD2. The V segment lost 6 bases and the J segment 7 bases; nucleotides outside the gene matches: 6. The germline gives CDR1 MNHEY, CDR2 SVGAGI. The CDR3 totals 15 residues. Here the CDR3 reads CASSQTSGRRNEQFF. The CDR3 DNA reads TGTGCCAGCAGCCAGACTAGCGGGAGGAGGAATGAGCAGTTCTTC.

This chain links TRBV15 with TRBJ2-2; TRBD2 is a possible D gene (5 bases). V lost 1 base, J lost 4 bases, and 10 bases lay in between. This CDR3 region has 15 residues. Germline V gene data show CDR1 as LNHNV and CDR2 as YYDKDF (reference sequence). The CDR3, as DNA: TGTGCCACCAGCAGAGGTGGCGCGGGCACCGGGGAGCTGTTTTTT. Translating it yields CATSRGGAGTGELFF.

The gene calls are TRBV19 and TRBJ2-7; possibly TRBD2 for D (6 bases). Germline lookup yields CDR1 LNHDA and CDR2 SQIVND (reference sequence). The CDR3 loop spans 14 amino acids. V was pared by 5 bases and J by 0 bases, with 11 bases between. CDR3 sequence: CASSLGTGSYEQYF. CDR3 sequence (DNA): TGTGCCAGTAGTCTCGGGACTGGCTCCTACGAGCAGTACTTC.

This chain connects TRBV11-2 to TRBJ1-1, with 8 bases that match TRBD1. V shed 5 bases and J 6 bases; nucleotides not matched to a gene: 5. This CDR3 comprises 13 residues. The germline gives CDR1 SGHAT, CDR2 FQNNGV. The CDR3 sequence is CASSLRTGPEAFF. The CDR3 DNA sequence: TGTGCCAGCAGCCTCCGGACAGGGCCTGAAGCTTTCTTT.

The chain recombines TRBV27 with TRBJ2-1; no definite D call. Germline V gives CDR1 MNHEY, CDR2 SMNVEV (reference sequence). This CDR3 has 12 residues. The V end was cut by 1 base, the J end by 6 bases, with 4 bases between. The CDR3 DNA reads TGTGCCAGCAGTTTATTTCCCAATGAGCAGTTCTTC. This translates into CASSLFPNEQFF.

The chain combines TRBV19 with TRBJ2-2; 9 positions match TRBD1. CDR3 size: 15 residues. The J segment lost 5 bases and the V segment lost 3 bases, leaving 4 bases of the junction unmatched. The germline V gene encodes CDR1 LNHDA and CDR2 SQIVND (reference sequence). CDR3 DNA sequence: TGTGCCAGTAGTATCGGGACAGGGAGGACCGGGGAGCTGTTTTTT. It encodes CASSIGTGRTGELFF.

This clone was observed a single time. The chain has TRBV11-3 and TRBJ2-2; unclear D gene. Germline V gene lookup returns CDR1 SGHNT and CDR2 YENEEA. The CDR3 spans 14 residues. Trimming cost V 1 base and J 2 bases, with 5 bases left between them. CDR3 nucleotide sequence: TGTGCCAGCAGCTTAGTTGGTAACACCGGGGAGCTGTTTTTT. This sequence encodes CASSLVGNTGELFF.

The rearrangement links TRBV6-1 to TRBJ1-6; D is unclear. The V and J ends lost 2 bases and 5 bases respectively, with 10 bases between them. Germline CDR1 and CDR2: MNHNS and SASEGT. The CDR3 is 15 amino acids. CDR3 in amino acids: CASSEIGGDNSPLHF. In DNA, the CDR3 is TGTGCCAGCAGTGAAATAGGAGGAGATAATTCACCCCTCCACTTT.

V is TRBV10-3 and J is TRBJ1-2, with 8 bases matching TRBD1. The CDR3 has 15 amino acids. Trimming took 3 bases from V and 8 from J; bases not matched to a gene: 11. In germline, CDR1 is ENHRY, CDR2 SYGVKD. CDR3 sequence reads: CAISEPGQVKGGYTF. CDR3 in DNA: TGTGCCATCAGTGAACCGGGACAGGTGAAAGGAGGCTACACCTTC.

The genes are TRBV7-9 and TRBJ2-7; tentatively, D is TRBD2 (8 bases). CDR1 is SEHNR, CDR2 FQNEAQ, per germline (reference sequence). Trimming shortened V by 4 bases and J by 5 bases, and 27 bases separated the two germline ends. The CDR3 sequence is 18 residues long. The CDR3 bases are TGTGCCAGCAGCTCCCAAAAGTTTAGCGGGACAGAGAAAAACGAGCAGTACTTC. Translating gives CASSSQKFSGTEKNEQYF.

J is TRBJ2-3 and V is TRBV18; TRBD2 matches at 8 bases. V lost 3 bases, J lost 5 bases, and 10 bases stayed unmatched. The germline V gene has CDR1 KGHSH and CDR2 LQKENI. CDR3 length: 16 residues. The chain's CDR3 is CASSPAGREGRDTQYF. CDR3 in DNA: TGTGCCAGCTCACCCGCGGGCCGGGAGGGCCGAGATACGCAGTATTTT.

The V call is TRBV6-5, the J call TRBJ2-5, with D possibly matching TRBD1 (6 bases). The CDR3 has 15 amino acids. Trimming took off 2 bases at V and 1 base at J, with 11 bases between the two ends. Germline values: CDR1 MNHEY, CDR2 SVGAGI. The CDR3 DNA is TGTGCCAGCAGTTACCAAACAGGGTCCCAAGAGACCCAGTACTTC. It encodes CASSYQTGSQETQYF.

V is TRBV21-1 and J is TRBJ2-7. TRBV21-1 constitutes a pseudogene. The CDR3 runs to 17 residues. The CDR3 sequence: CASSKKTPVVHLYEQYF. Written as DNA, the CDR3 is TGTGCCAGCAGCAAAAAGACGCCGGTGGTCCATCTCTACGAGCAGTACTTC.

This chain uses TRBV27 with TRBJ1-4, with unresolved D. Deletions cut 4 bases from V and 2 bases from J, with 8 bases between. The CDR3 has 14 amino acids. In germline, CDR1 is MNHEY, CDR2 SMNVEV (reference sequence). The CDR3 region has the DNA TGTGCCAGCAGTTCCCAGGAGACTAATGAAAAACTGTTTTTT. Amino acid sequence: CASSSQETNEKLFF. The full variable domain, its missing parts supplied by reference TRBV27 and TRBJ1-4, is EAQVTQNPRYLITVTGKKLTVTCSQNMNHEYMSWYRQDPGLGLRQIYYSMNVEVTDKGDVPEGYKVSRKEKRNFPLILESPSPNQTSLYFCASSSQETNEKLFFGSGTQLSVL.

V gene TRBV9 combines with J gene TRBJ2-1; a weak D match, TRBD2 (6 bases). Germline V gives CDR1 SGDLS, CDR2 YYNGEE. The CDR3 length is 16 residues. V was pared by 0 bases and J by 9 bases, with 19 bases between. The CDR3 DNA is TGTGCCAGCAGCGTAGAGGATAGGAGGGGACGGGGTGAGCAGTTCTTC. As protein: CASSVEDRRGRGEQFF.

This CDR3 reads CASRPYSSTDTQYF. In nucleotides, the CDR3 is TGTGCCAGTAGGCCTTACTCTAGCACAGATACGCAGTATTTT. The chain couples TRBV19 to TRBJ2-3; D gene unclear. The CDR3 length is 14 residues. Between the trimmed V and J ends, which lost 6 bases and 0 bases, there was a span of 10 bases. Germline assignment: CDR1 LNHDA and CDR2 SQIVND (reference sequence).

V usage is TRBV7-2 and J usage is TRBJ2-1; 7 nucleotides line up with TRBD1. The CDR3 covers 13 residues. Looked up from germline, CDR1 is SGHTA and CDR2 is FQGNSA. The V segment lost 5 bases and the J segment 12 bases; nucleotides outside the gene matches: 10. This CDR3 reads CASSDRQGRTQFF. In nucleotides, the CDR3 is TGTGCCAGCAGCGATAGACAGGGAAGGACGCAGTTCTTC.

The V and J genes are TRBV6-1 and TRBJ2-1; 7 positions match TRBD1. Losses at the gene ends were 2 bases for V and 8 bases for J; bases not matched to a gene: 6. Germline lookup yields CDR1 MNHNS and CDR2 SASEGT. This CDR3 is built from 14 residues. CDR3 sequence: CASSEYRGSYEQFF. CDR3 coding DNA: TGTGCCAGCAGTGAATACAGGGGCTCATATGAGCAGTTCTTC.

The chain recombines TRBV7-2 with TRBJ2-1; D possibly corresponds to TRBD2 (7 bases). Trimming pared 5 bases from V and 2 bases from J, leaving 16 bases between. CDR1 and CDR2 from the germline V gene are SGHTA and FQGNSA. This CDR3 is 16 amino acids long. The CDR3 DNA sequence: TGTGCCAGCAGCCTGGAGGGGGGGCTGACCTACAATGAGCAGTTCTTC. It translates to CASSLEGGLTYNEQFF.

The chain has TRBV7-7 and TRBJ2-1, with D unclear. The CDR3 is 13 amino acids. CDR1 and CDR2 from the germline V gene are SSHAT and FNYEAQ (reference sequence). V lost 2 bases and J 4 bases, leaving 6 bases between the germline ends. In DNA form, the CDR3 reads TGTGCCAGCAGCTTAACTGGGTACAATGAGCAGTTCTTC. It specifies CASSLTGYNEQFF.

CDR3 in DNA: TGTGCCAGCAGCCAATCAGCAGACAGCTATCAGCCCCAGCATTTT. Translation gives CASSQSADSYQPQHF. The chain recombines TRBV4-2 with TRBJ1-5; maybe TRBD1 (5 bases). V was clipped by 2 bases and J by 5 bases, with 13 bases between them. Germline V CDR1 and CDR2: LGHNA, YNFKEQ. This CDR3 spans 15 amino acids.

V and J are TRBV10-3 and TRBJ1-1; 7 bases are a match to TRBD1. There are 13 residues in the CDR3. The germline V gene has CDR1 ENHRY and CDR2 SYGVKD. The trim removed 6 bases at V and 0 bases at J, leaving 1 base unmatched. The CDR3 nucleotides read TGTGCCATCAGGACAGGGATGAACACTGAAGCTTTCTTT. It codes for CAIRTGMNTEAFF.

V usage is TRBV9 and J usage is TRBJ2-2, with D tentatively TRBD1 or TRBD2 (6 bases each). The CDR3 spans 13 residues. Trimming pared 0 bases from V and 9 bases from J, leaving 9 bases between. CDR1 is SGDLS and CDR2 is YYNGEE in the germline V gene. The CDR3 region has the DNA TGTGCCAGCAGCGTAGGGGGGGCCCGGGAGCTGTTTTTT. This encodes CASSVGGARELFF.

This chain connects TRBV11-2 to TRBJ2-5; TRBD2 might be the D (5 bases). V was cut by 1 base and J by 11 bases, with 11 bases left in between. Germline CDR1 is SGHAT and CDR2 is FQNNGV. The CDR3 is made up of 12 amino acids. CDR3 bases: TGTGCCAGCAGCTTAGGACTGTGGGAGCAGTACTTC. Encoded protein: CASSLGLWEQYF.